Listed below are T cell receptor beta chains from one sample, sequenced in a study of regulatory T cells in long-lasting Graves disease. TCRdb re-derived calls from the multiplex PCR reads in MiXCR, one entry per CDR3 protein. The sample records approximately 470,000 distinct CDR3 sequences, roughly 16% being singletons. These data also formed part of another study, on T cells in Graves' hyperthyroidism and ophthalmopathy.

The material sequenced was peripheral blood mononuclear cells (PBMCs), taken at new diagnosis, from a patient treated with antithyroid drugs. The receptors come from a man aged 35 to 55 with Graves disease. CDR3s include the opening cysteine and the closing phenylalanine or tryptophan. Fields, in order: clone size, V gene, J gene, D gene, CDR3 DNA, CDR3 protein. The D gene is left open where the match is weak. The size of a clone is reported for some rows only, either as once, few or many, or as a class for expanded clones.

-,TRBV12-3/TRBV12-4,TRBJ1-6,-,TGTGCCAGCAGTCCCATCATGAGTTCGCCCCTCCACTTT,CASSPIMSSPLHF
few,TRBV12-3/TRBV12-4,TRBJ2-2,TRBD2,TGTGCCAGCAATAGCGGGGGGAACACCGGGGAGCTGTTTTTT,CASNSGGNTGELFF
many,TRBV5-4,TRBJ2-3,TRBD2,TGTGCCAGCAGCCCGGTGGGCAGGGAGAGACTAGCGGGAGGAATAGATACGCAGTATTTT,CASSPVGRERLAGGIDTQYF
many,TRBV20-1,TRBJ2-5,TRBD1,TGCAGTGCGGGGACAGTCCGAAAAGAGACCCAGTACTTC,CSAGTVRKETQYF
few,TRBV5-1,TRBJ2-3,-,TGCGCCAGCAGCCTAGACTGGCGCGAGGCGCAGTATTTT,CASSLDWREAQYF
many,TRBV2,TRBJ2-7,-,TGTGCCAGCAGTGAAGGGGTCCCTCCCTACGAGCAGTACTTC,CASSEGVPPYEQYF
many,TRBV11-2,TRBJ1-6,-,TGTGCCAGCAGCTCCGGGACGGCCGATTCACCCCTCCACTTT,CASSSGTADSPLHF
many,TRBV7-8,TRBJ2-7,TRBD2,TGTGCCAGCAGCTTAGTTGCGCTAGCGGGGGCCTACGAGCAGTACTTC,CASSLVALAGAYEQYF
many,TRBV5-6,TRBJ2-3,TRBD1,TGTGCCAGCAGCTTTAACGGACAGGGGACAGATACGCAGTATTTT,CASSFNGQGTDTQYF
many,TRBV28,TRBJ2-1,TRBD1,TGTGCCAGCAGTGGACAGGGTGTGGAGCAGTTCTTC,CASSGQGVEQFF
many,TRBV30,TRBJ1-5,-,TGTGCCTGGACTGACTTCCCGGGTCAGCCCCAGCATTTT,CAWTDFPGQPQHF
-,TRBV6-1,TRBJ2-1,TRBD1,TGTGCCAGCACGATGGGACAGGGGAGTTACAATGAGCAGTTCTTC,CASTMGQGSYNEQFF
-,TRBV20-1,TRBJ1-5,-,TGCAGTGCTAGAGATTTGGGCCTGCATGGCAATCAGCCCCAGCATTTT,CSARDLGLHGNQPQHF
few,TRBV20-1,TRBJ2-5,TRBD2,TGCAGTGCTCGCCCGGCTAGCGGGTTCCAAGAGACCCAGTACTTC,CSARPASGFQETQYF
-,TRBV3-1,TRBJ1-1,TRBD1,TGTGCCAGCACCCCCGGGACAGGATTGAACACTGAAGCTTTCTTT,CASTPGTGLNTEAFF
many,TRBV12-3/TRBV12-4,TRBJ2-7,TRBD1,TGTGCCAGCAGTTCCCGGGACAGGGGGCTCTACGAGCAGTACTTC,CASSSRDRGLYEQYF
many,TRBV12-3/TRBV12-4,TRBJ2-3,TRBD1,TGTGCCAGCAGTCAACCGGGACAGGCGCAGCATACGCAGTATTTT,CASSQPGQAQHTQYF
-,TRBV7-2,TRBJ2-6,-,TGTGCCAGCACCCCCGGGACCCTCTCTGGGGCCAACGTCCTGACTTTC,CASTPGTLSGANVLTF
many,TRBV11-2,TRBJ2-7,TRBD1,TGTGCCAGCAGCCATGGACAGGGAAACTACGAGCAGTACTTC,CASSHGQGNYEQYF
many,TRBV11-2,TRBJ2-5,-,TGTGCCAGCAGCGCAGAAGAGACCCAGTACTTC,CASSAEETQYF
many,TRBV24-1,TRBJ2-7,TRBD2,TGTGCCACCAGTGATCGCCTAGCGGGAGGCCACGAGCAGTACTTC,CATSDRLAGGHEQYF
many,TRBV28,TRBJ2-4,TRBD1,TGTGCCAGCACCTCTCACAGGGGGGCCGAGTTAAACATTCAGTACTTC,CASTSHRGAELNIQYF
-,TRBV28,TRBJ2-4,-,TGTGCCAGCAGTCCCTTGAGGGTAAACATTCAGTACTTC,CASSPLRVNIQYF
-,TRBV6-1,TRBJ2-5,TRBD2,TGTGCCAGCATGAGGACTAGCGGGCAAGAGACCCAGTACTTC,CASMRTSGQETQYF
many,TRBV2,TRBJ2-1,-,TGTGCCAGCAGTTATACAGGGCGGTACAATGAGCAGTTCTTC,CASSYTGRYNEQFF
many,TRBV30,TRBJ2-7,TRBD1,TGTGCCTTCCTTAAACAGGGGGCGGAGGGGTACGAGCAGTACTTC,CAFLKQGAEGYEQYF
many,TRBV11-2,TRBJ2-7,-,TGTGCCAGCAGCCCAGAACTGCTGGCCTACGAGCAGTACTTC,CASSPELLAYEQYF
-,TRBV30,TRBJ1-1,-,TGTGCCTGGAGTGGAGGGGGTGAAGCTTTCTTT,CAWSGGGEAFF
few,TRBV7-9,TRBJ2-1,-,TGTGCCAGCAGCTTAGCGCTGACCAGCGAGTTCTTC,CASSLALTSEFF